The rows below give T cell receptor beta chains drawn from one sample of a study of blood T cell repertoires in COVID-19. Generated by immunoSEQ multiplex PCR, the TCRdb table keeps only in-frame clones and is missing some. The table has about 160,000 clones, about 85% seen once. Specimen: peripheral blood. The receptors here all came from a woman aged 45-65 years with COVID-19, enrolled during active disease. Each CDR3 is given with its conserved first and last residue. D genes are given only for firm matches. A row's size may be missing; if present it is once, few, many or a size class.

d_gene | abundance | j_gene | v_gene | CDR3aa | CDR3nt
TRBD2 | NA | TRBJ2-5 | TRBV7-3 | CASSPRGEQAETQYF | TGTGCCAGCAGCCCACGGGGGGAGCAGGCGGAGACCCAGTACTTC
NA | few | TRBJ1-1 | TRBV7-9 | CASSFGTPAEAFF | TGTGCCAGCAGCTTTGGGACACCCGCTGAAGCTTTCTTT
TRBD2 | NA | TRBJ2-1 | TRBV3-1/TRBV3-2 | CASSQAAGGSNEQFF | TGTGCCAGCAGCCAAGCAGCGGGGGGCAGCAATGAGCAGTTCTTC
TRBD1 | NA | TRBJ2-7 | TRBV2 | CASRGDRETREQYF | TGTGCCAGCAGGGGGGACAGGGAAACGCGAGAGCAGTACTTC
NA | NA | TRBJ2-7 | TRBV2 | CASSAGLEVYSEQYF | TGTGCCAGCAGTGCAGGGCTTGAGGTCTACTCCGAGCAGTACTTC
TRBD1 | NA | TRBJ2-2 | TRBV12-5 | CASGAGQVNTGELFF | TGTGCTAGTGGAGCCGGACAGGTCAACACCGGGGAGCTGTTTTTT
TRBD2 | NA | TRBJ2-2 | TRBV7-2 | CASSLVGASGTGELFF | TGTGCCAGCAGCTTAGTAGGGGCTAGCGGCACCGGGGAGCTGTTTTTT
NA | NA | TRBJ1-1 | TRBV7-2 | CASSAQGRGKAFF | TGTGCCAGCAGCGCCCAGGGGAGAGGCAAAGCTTTCTTT
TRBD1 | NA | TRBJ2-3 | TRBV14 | CASSQPGTGTDTQYF | TGTGCCAGCAGCCAACCCGGGACAGGCACAGATACGCAGTATTTT
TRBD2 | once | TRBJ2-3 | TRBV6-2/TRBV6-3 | CASSFGGLAGADTQYF | TGTGCCAGCAGTTTTGGAGGACTAGCGGGGGCAGATACGCAGTATTTT
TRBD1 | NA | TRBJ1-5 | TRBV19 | CASSMDRGNQPQHF | TGTGCCAGTAGTATGGACAGGGGCAATCAGCCCCAGCATTTT
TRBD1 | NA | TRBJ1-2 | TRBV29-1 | CSERTGSVYGYTF | TGCAGCGAGAGGACAGGGTCGGTCTATGGCTACACCTTC
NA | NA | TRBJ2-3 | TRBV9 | CASSVGQGHQDTQYF | TGTGCCAGCAGCGTAGGTCAGGGCCATCAAGATACGCAGTATTTT
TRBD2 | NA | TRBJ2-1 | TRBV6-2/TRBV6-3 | CASSKLAGGPYNEQFF | TGTGCCAGCAGTAAGCTAGCGGGGGGACCCTACAATGAGCAGTTCTTC
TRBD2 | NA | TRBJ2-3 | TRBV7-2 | CASSQRTSGASTDTQYF | TGTGCCAGCAGCCAACGGACTAGCGGGGCTAGCACAGATACGCAGTATTTT
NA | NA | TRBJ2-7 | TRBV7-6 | CASSPLGAPLREQYF | TGTGCCAGCAGCCCCCTGGGGGCGCCTCTTAGGGAGCAGTACTTC
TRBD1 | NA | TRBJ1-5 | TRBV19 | CASSINRGRNSNQPQHF | TGTGCCAGTAGTATCAACAGGGGGCGGAATAGCAATCAGCCCCAGCATTTT